The 4 T cell receptor beta chains listed next were all sequenced from one sample in a study of blood T cell repertoires in COVID-19. Only in-frame clones appear in the TCRdb table, and some are missing; sequencing was by immunoSEQ multiplex PCR. Of around 88,000 clones in the sample, roughly 75% were seen once. Input material: peripheral blood. The source of these receptors is a man aged 45 to 65 who had recovered from COVID-19.

The V and J genes are TRBV14 and TRBJ1-1, with 9 nucleotides matching TRBD1. The CDR3 length is 14 residues. Germline CDR1 SGHDN, CDR2 FVKESK. V shed 4 bases and J 4 bases; nucleotides not matched to a gene: 4. The CDR3 bases are TGTGCCAGCAGCCGAGGGACAGGGTTCACTGAAGCTTTCTTT. Encoded protein: CASSRGTGFTEAFF.

This clone has a single count. CDR3 region: CASSPSGGSYEQYF. CDR3 bases: TGTGCCAGCAGCCCTAGCGGGGGCTCCTACGAGCAGTACTTC. This chain uses TRBV11-2 with TRBJ2-7, with TRBD2 matching 10 bases. The V gene end was trimmed by 5 bases and the J gene end by 0 bases; junction bases not matched to a gene: 1. The CDR3 runs to 14 residues. CDR1 is SGHAT and CDR2 is FQNNGV in the germline V gene.

The chain has TRBV11-1 and TRBJ1-1; D uncertain. The germline gives CDR1 SGHAT, CDR2 FQDESV (reference sequence). The CDR3 covers 13 residues. Trimming pared 8 bases from V and 6 bases from J, leaving 16 bases between. The CDR3 DNA reads TGTGCCAGCGCTGGGTACTTTAGCGCTGAAGCTTTCTTT. This codes for CASAGYFSAEAFF.

This chain uses TRBV4-1 with TRBJ1-5; the D is unclear. Germline V gene data show CDR1 as MGHRA and CDR2 as YSYEKL. The V and J ends lost 5 bases and 10 bases respectively, with 15 bases between them. The CDR3 is 13 residues long. CDR3 DNA sequence: TGCGCCAGCAGCATACTCAGGACGGGACCCCAGCATTTT. This codes for CASSILRTGPQHF.